One sample yielded the 3 T cell receptor beta chains listed below, sequenced in a study of cytomegalovirus exposure and HLA in healthy donors. The study ran its PCR with 60 Vbeta and 13 Jbeta primers. Repertoires were generated with immunoSEQ multiplex PCR, while TCRdb's copy carries only in-frame clones and drops some. The top ten clones hold 0.55% to 0.85% of a sample with 100,000 to 150,000 clones, 81% of them seen once. Sequencing was performed on PBMCs. These receptors were obtained from a man aged 18 to 29 in good health and CMV-seronegative.

The chain carries TRBV18 and TRBJ2-3; weak D call: TRBD2 (6 bases). Germline CDR1 reads KGHSH; CDR2 reads LQKENI. CDR3 length: 16 amino acids. V was pared by 1 base and J by 2 bases, with 13 bases between. CDR3 sequence: CASSPLSAGPTDTQYF. CDR3 in DNA: TGTGCCAGCTCACCACTTAGCGCGGGGCCCACAGATACGCAGTATTTT.

The chain carries TRBV5-8 and TRBJ2-1, with 7 bases fitting TRBD1. The CDR3 is 15 residues long. The V segment lost 3 bases and the J segment 6 bases; nucleotides outside the gene matches: 9. Germline CDR1 is SGHTS and CDR2 is YDEGEE. The CDR3 DNA reads TGTGCCAGCAGCTGGAGGACAGGTACACTCAATGAGCAGTTCTTC. Its translation is CASSWRTGTLNEQFF.

The genes are TRBV27 and TRBJ2-1; tentative D call: TRBD1 (5 bases). Germline CDR1 and CDR2: MNHEY and SMNVEV (reference sequence). With 7 bases removed from V and 2 bases from J, the gap between germline ends came to 12 bases. The CDR3 length is 14 residues. The CDR3 bases are TGTGCCAGCACTGCGGCAGGGACCTACAATGAGCAGTTCTTC. The encoded protein is CASTAAGTYNEQFF.